This T cell receptor (beta chain) was sequenced during a study of T cell repertoires and HLA-DP antigens. For the study at large: In vitro CD4+ alloreactivity was against HeLa-presented HLA-DP. Donor ages ranged from 18-to-29 to 60-to-69; two men, one woman. Sorted CD137+CD4+ samples averaged around 200 ng DNA; pre-culture CD4+ samples, approximately 1,100 ng.

CD4+ T cells were isolated untouched, approximately 98% pure. Comments on this clone: As yet, its antigen is unknown.

The germline CDR1 and CDR2 sequences are SGHNT and YYREEE (reference sequence). Trimming took 4 bases from V and 3 from J; bases not matched to a gene: 10. CDR3 length: 16 residues. The repertoire was sequenced with immunoSEQ multiplex PCR; TCRdb's copy has only in-frame clones and lacks some. Of over 60,000 clones in the sample, around four fifths are singletons; the top ten hold 1.5% to 2%. This sequence originates from a man between 60 and 70 years old in good health and CMV-seronegative. The V gene is TRBV5-4, the J gene TRBJ1-2, with TRBD1 matching over 9 bases. The material sequenced was CD4+ T cells from PBMCs. The CDR3 region is CASSTASGQGYYGYTF. The CDR3 DNA follows: TGTGCCAGCAGCACAGCCTCGGGACAGGGTTACTATGGCTACACCTTC.